This T cell receptor (beta chain) was documented in a study of blood T cell repertoires in COVID-19. Study-wide context: Collection of acute and convalescent COVID-19 samples took place in the United States, Italy and Spain. Sample material is recorded as cDNA or gDNA derived from T cells, B-cell-depleted T cells, or PBMCs.

CDR1 KGHSH and CDR2 LQKENI come from the germline V gene. The CDR3 totals 16 residues. V was shortened by 4 bases and J by 0 bases, with 16 bases between the two germline ends. Authors' analysis steps: Cell counts per sample came from amplifying reference gene primers. Measured with immunoSEQ multiplex PCR; TCRdb has only the in-frame clones, and not every one. Clone size and V and J calls were adopted from that table, with D and trimming inferred from the DNA. The table has about 260,000 clones, around 86% seen once; the top ten hold around 1.5%. The specimen was peripheral blood. The TCR sequence derives from a woman aged 40 to 55 who had recovered from COVID-19. The V gene is TRBV18, the J gene TRBJ2-7; weak D call: TRBD1 (6 bases). The CDR3 is CASSLYSGTPSYEQYF. The CDR3 bases are TGTGCCAGCTCACTATATTCCGGGACACCCTCCTACGAGCAGTACTTC.